These T cell receptor beta chains were read from a single sample in a study of CXCR3-negative and CXCR3-positive naive CD8 T cells. TCRdb re-called the 5' RACE reads; one entry per CDR3 protein, DNA not given. The clone table shows under 150,000 distinct CDR3 sequences, with the ten largest holding about 0.54%. The sequenced material came from naive CXCR3+ CD8+ T cells from blood. These receptors originate from a human donor in good health. Some clones in this sample may be carry-over from other donors' samples. CDR3s include the opening cysteine and the closing phenylalanine or tryptophan.

J gene: TRBJ1-1
V gene: TRBV7-2
CDR3 protein: CASSPGVTTEAFF

J gene: TRBJ2-1
V gene: TRBV11-2
CDR3 protein: CASSWADGEQFF

J gene: TRBJ2-7
V gene: TRBV20-1
CDR3 protein: CSARDPDRGSYEQYF

J gene: TRBJ2-7
V gene: TRBV28
CDR3 protein: CASSFGWTGRSYEQYF

J gene: TRBJ2-3
V gene: TRBV12-3/TRBV12-4
CDR3 protein: CASRPTPLGTETDTQYF

J gene: TRBJ2-2
V gene: TRBV14
CDR3 protein: CASSRRTSRAGELFF

J gene: TRBJ2-3
V gene: TRBV15
CDR3 protein: CATSIFPTGTGGPDTQYF

J gene: TRBJ2-7
V gene: TRBV7-9
CDR3 protein: CASSPRGGPDYEQYF

J gene: TRBJ2-1
V gene: TRBV5-1
CDR3 protein: CASSMGSGDAYNEQFF

J gene: TRBJ2-1
V gene: TRBV29-1
CDR3 protein: CSVLREGGYEEFF

J gene: TRBJ2-7
V gene: TRBV7-3
CDR3 protein: CASSSDGSGFYEQYF

J gene: TRBJ2-5
V gene: TRBV29-1
CDR3 protein: CSTVGGRGQETQYF

J gene: TRBJ2-7
V gene: TRBV27
CDR3 protein: CASSSIAGGPSEQYF

J gene: TRBJ2-1
V gene: TRBV7-3
CDR3 protein: CASSLASRSSYNEQFF

J gene: TRBJ2-2
V gene: TRBV12-3/TRBV12-4
CDR3 protein: CASSRQGGGELFF

J gene: TRBJ2-1
V gene: TRBV29-1
CDR3 protein: CSVDWVNEQFF

J gene: TRBJ1-1
V gene: TRBV10-3
CDR3 protein: CATRGALNTEAFF

J gene: TRBJ1-3
V gene: TRBV9
CDR3 protein: CASSVAEGVDTIYF

J gene: TRBJ2-1
V gene: TRBV6-1
CDR3 protein: CASSAPGQGINEQFF

J gene: TRBJ2-3
V gene: TRBV27
CDR3 protein: CASSSSGLAGSTDTQYF

J gene: TRBJ2-7
V gene: TRBV29-1
CDR3 protein: CSVEDAREGSYEQYF

J gene: TRBJ2-1
V gene: TRBV7-9
CDR3 protein: CASSNVGDEQFF

J gene: TRBJ1-5
V gene: TRBV28
CDR3 protein: CASSLVPQESNQPQHF

J gene: TRBJ2-5
V gene: TRBV4-3
CDR3 protein: CASSHSGTGEETQYF

J gene: TRBJ2-7
V gene: TRBV4-3
CDR3 protein: CASSQLGTGGEQYF

J gene: TRBJ2-7
V gene: TRBV4-2
CDR3 protein: CASSQGAGYEQYF

J gene: TRBJ2-1
V gene: TRBV6-5
CDR3 protein: CATVTSGTGREQFF

J gene: TRBJ2-6
V gene: TRBV12-3/TRBV12-4
CDR3 protein: CASSSTGFSGANVLTF

J gene: TRBJ1-5
V gene: TRBV28
CDR3 protein: CASSVGYSNQPQHF

J gene: TRBJ2-2
V gene: TRBV29-1
CDR3 protein: CSVVLAGVRTGELFF

J gene: TRBJ1-1
V gene: TRBV6-5
CDR3 protein: CASSYSAGNTEAFF